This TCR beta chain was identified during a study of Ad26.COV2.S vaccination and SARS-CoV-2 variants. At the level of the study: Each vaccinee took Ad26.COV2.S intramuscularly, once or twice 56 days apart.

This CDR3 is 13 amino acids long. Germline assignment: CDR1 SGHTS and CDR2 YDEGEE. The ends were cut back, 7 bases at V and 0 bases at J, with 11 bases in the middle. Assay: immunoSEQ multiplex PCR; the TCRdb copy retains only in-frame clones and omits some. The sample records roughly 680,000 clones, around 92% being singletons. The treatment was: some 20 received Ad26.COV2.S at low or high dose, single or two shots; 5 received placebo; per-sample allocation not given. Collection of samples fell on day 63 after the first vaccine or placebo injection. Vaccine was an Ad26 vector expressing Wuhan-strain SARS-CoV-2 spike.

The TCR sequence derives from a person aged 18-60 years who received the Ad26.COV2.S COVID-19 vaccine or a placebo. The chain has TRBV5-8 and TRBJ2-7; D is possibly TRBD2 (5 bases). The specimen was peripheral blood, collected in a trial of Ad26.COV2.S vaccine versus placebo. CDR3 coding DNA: TGTGCCAGCTGGCGGGCAAGCTCCTACGAGCAGTACTTC. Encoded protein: CASWRASSYEQYF.